Below, 19 T cell receptor beta chains from the same sample are listed, as sequenced in a study of human T cells and chemical hapten exposure. TCRdb re-derived calls from the RACE reads in MiXCR, one entry per CDR3 protein. The repertoire consists of some 97,000 distinct CDR3 sequences, with about 28% occurring once and the leading ten covering 10%. The sample's time point: patch test 3, about 24 weeks after DPC sensitization. The treatment: therapeutic diphenylcyclopropenone sensitization with weekly scalp DPC. The input for sequencing was whole blood, taken in connection with sensitization to the hapten diphenylcyclopropenone (DPC). These receptors were collected from a middle-aged man with alopecia areata. Some clones in this sample may be carry-over from other donors' samples.

The rearrangement joins TRBV5-1 to TRBJ2-3, with 9 bases that match TRBD1. There are 16 residues in the CDR3. V lost 0 bases and J lost 2; bases outside the gene matches: 4. Germline loops: CDR1 SGHRS, CDR2 YFSETQ. CDR3 sequence reads: CASSLDGQGNTDTQYF. The CDR3 nucleotides are TGCGCCAGCAGCTTGGATGGACAGGGGAACACAGATACGCAGTATTTT. Drawing the rest from reference TRBV5-1 and TRBJ2-3, the complete variable domain is KAGVTQTPRYLIKTRGQQVTLSCSPISGHRSVSWYQQTPGQGLQFLFEYFSETQRNKGNFPGRFSGRQFSNSRSEMNVSTLELGDSALYLCASSLDGQGNTDTQYFGPGTRLTVL.

This clonotype was recorded a few times. J is TRBJ2-1 and V is TRBV27; a weak D match, TRBD2 (5 bases). The CDR3 extends over 15 amino acids. V dropped 2 bases and J dropped 12 bases, with 20 bases sitting between them. CDR1 is MNHEY, CDR2 SMNVEV, per germline (reference sequence). Written as DNA, the CDR3 is TGTGCCAGCAGTTTAAAGGCTAGCCCCCTCGTATGGCAGTTCTTC. Translating it yields CASSLKASPLVWQFF.

This clonotype was found a few times. The V and J genes are TRBV20-1 and TRBJ2-5, with TRBD2 as a possible D gene (5 bases). The germline V gene encodes CDR1 DFQATT and CDR2 SNEGSKA (reference sequence). This CDR3 contains 13 residues. V lost 3 bases, J lost 1 base, and 9 bases lay in between. The CDR3 here is CSASPDFQETQYF. The CDR3 nucleotides read TGCAGTGCTAGTCCGGACTTCCAAGAGACCCAGTACTTC.

This clonotype occurred a few times. Written as DNA, the CDR3 is TGTGCCAGCAGGCCGATTTCGAGTATCGACAGGGACGGCAATCAGCCCCAGCATTTT. Its protein is CASRPISSIDRDGNQPQHF. V is TRBV27 and J is TRBJ1-5; TRBD1 matches 7 bases. The CDR3 totals 19 residues. Germline V lookup: CDR1 MNHEY, CDR2 SMNVEV (reference sequence). J gave up 2 bases and V 6 bases, and 19 bases lay outside the gene matches.

V and J are TRBV25-1 and TRBJ2-1; maybe TRBD2 (6 bases). The germline gives CDR1 MGHDK, CDR2 SYGVNS. This CDR3 is 15 amino acids long. Trimming removed 4 bases at V and 2 bases at J, with 12 bases between. CDR3 coding DNA: TGTGCCAGCAGTGGGACGGGACTGACCTACAATGAGCAGTTCTTC. It encodes CASSGTGLTYNEQFF.

This clonotype appeared a few times. The DNA of the CDR3 is TGTGCCAGCAGTGACATAGCGGGACCCTCCTACGAGCAGTACTTC. It encodes CASSDIAGPSYEQYF. This rearrangement joins TRBV6-5 to TRBJ2-7, with 8 bases aligning to TRBD2. Germline assignment: CDR1 MNHEY and CDR2 SVGAGI. This CDR3 region has 15 residues. The V segment lost 5 bases and the J segment 0 bases; nucleotides outside the gene matches: 6.

J is TRBJ2-1 and V is TRBV11-3; 8 positions match TRBD2. The CDR3 sequence is 17 residues long. CDR1 is SGHNT and CDR2 is YENEEA in the germline V gene. With 4 bases clipped from V and 6 bases from J, the junction kept 14 bases outside the gene matches. CDR3 DNA sequence: TGTGCCAGCAGCTCGGGAGCGGGGGTACTTGGAAGCAATGAGCAGTTCTTC. Encoded protein: CASSSGAGVLGSNEQFF.

This clonotype was counted a few times. The genes are TRBV9 and TRBJ2-3, with D possibly TRBD2 on 6 matching bases. The V end was cut by 0 bases, the J end by 1 base, with 12 bases between. The CDR3 has 16 amino acids. Germline V CDR1 and CDR2: SGDLS, YYNGEE. Here the CDR3 reads CASSVDLSGRTDTQYF. CDR3 DNA: TGTGCCAGCAGCGTAGATCTGAGCGGGCGCACAGATACGCAGTATTTT.

The rearrangement uses TRBV18 and TRBJ2-7; 8 positions agree with TRBD2. Germline CDR1 reads KGHSH; CDR2 reads LQKENI. The V and J ends lost 1 base and 2 bases, in that order; junction bases with no gene match: 10. The CDR3 has 17 amino acids. The CDR3 loop is CASSPLGSGSHAYEQYF. The CDR3 DNA is TGTGCCAGCTCACCACTCGGGAGCGGGAGCCACGCCTACGAGCAGTACTTC. Full variable domain (outside the CDR3, taken from reference TRBV18 and TRBJ2-7): NAGVMQNPRHLVRRRGQEARLRCSPMKGHSHVYWYRQLPEEGLKFMVYLQKENIIDESGMPKERFSAEFPKEGPSILRIQQVVRGDSAAYFCASSPLGSGSHAYEQYFGPGTRLTVT.

This clonotype came up a few times. The chain is built from TRBV7-2 and TRBJ2-2, with TRBD2 identical over 9 bases. Germline CDR1 and CDR2: SGHTA and FQGNSA. The CDR3 covers 19 residues. Trimming removed 5 bases from V and 0 bases from J; junction bases left unmatched: 13. The CDR3 protein is CASSPRIGLAGTNTGELFF. For the CDR3, the DNA is TGTGCCAGCAGCCCCAGAATAGGGCTAGCGGGGACGAACACCGGGGAGCTGTTTTTT.

J is TRBJ2-3 and V is TRBV27, with TRBD2 as a possible D gene (5 bases). The CDR3 has 14 amino acids. Trimming removed 5 bases at V and 2 bases at J, with 11 bases between. The V gene's germline CDR1 is MNHEY and CDR2 SMNVEV (reference sequence). The CDR3 reads CASSVLAVTDTQYF. The DNA of the CDR3 is TGTGCCAGCAGTGTTCTAGCAGTCACAGATACGCAGTATTTT.

The V gene is TRBV27, the J gene TRBJ1-5; 11 bases align to TRBD1. Per germline, CDR1 MNHEY and CDR2 SMNVEV (reference sequence). The CDR3 is 15 amino acids. J was trimmed by 2 bases and V by 5 bases; bases with no gene match: 2. CDR3 bases: TGTGCCAGCAGTGGACAGGGGGCTGGCAATCAGCCCCAGCATTTT. It specifies CASSGQGAGNQPQHF.

The chain employs TRBV11-3 and TRBJ2-1, with D unresolved. CDR1 is SGHNT and CDR2 is YENEEA in the germline V gene. The V end was cut by 0 bases, the J end by 1 base, with 7 bases between. The CDR3 consists of 15 residues. CDR3 amino acids: CASSLEGFSYNEQFF. The CDR3 nucleotides read TGTGCCAGCAGCTTAGAAGGGTTTTCCTACAATGAGCAGTTCTTC. The variable domain in full, with the rest retrieved from reference TRBV11-3 and TRBJ2-1, is EAGVVQSPRYKIIEKKQPVAFWCNPISGHNTLYWYLQNLGQGPELLIRYENEEAVDDSQLPKDRFSAERLKGVDSTLKIQPAELGDSAVYLCASSLEGFSYNEQFFGPGTRLTVL.

The gene calls are TRBV28 and TRBJ2-5, with TRBD1 identical over 7 bases. CDR3 length equals 17 residues. Losses at the gene ends were 5 bases for V and 4 bases for J; bases not matched to a gene: 16. The germline gives CDR1 MDHEN, CDR2 SYDVKM. CDR3 amino acids: CASSPETGSDCRETQYF. In DNA form, the CDR3 reads TGTGCCAGCAGTCCCGAGACAGGGTCCGATTGTAGAGAGACCCAGTACTTC.

This clonotype was seen a handful of times. The chain couples TRBV9 to TRBJ2-3, with 7 bases lining up with TRBD2. The CDR3 runs to 17 residues. V lost 3 bases to trimming and J lost 0 bases; unmatched junction nucleotides: 10. Germline V gene data show CDR1 as SGDLS and CDR2 as YYNGEE. CDR3 loop: CASSAPLAETSTDTQYF. The CDR3 bases are TGTGCCAGCAGCGCGCCCCTAGCGGAAACTAGCACAGATACGCAGTATTTT. Together with reference TRBV9 and TRBJ2-3, the CDR3 gives the full variable domain: DSGVTQTPKHLITATGQRVTLRCSPRSGDLSVYWYQQSLDQGLQFLIQYYNGEERAKGNILERFSAQQFPDLHSELNLSSLELGDSALYFCASSAPLAETSTDTQYFGPGTRLTVL.

This clonotype was counted at least ten times. The J gene is TRBJ1-5, the V gene TRBV2, with D possibly matching TRBD1 (6 bases). Germline-derived CDR1 and CDR2 are SNHLY and FYNNEI. The V end was cut by 0 bases, the J end by 15 bases, with 15 bases between. CDR3 length: 13 amino acids. Written as DNA, the CDR3 is TGTGCCAGCAGTGAAGCGCTTAGGCAGGGGAGGCATTTT. It translates to CASSEALRQGRHF.

This clonotype came up a few times. This rearrangement joins TRBV27 to TRBJ1-5; D not resolved. The CDR3 totals 13 residues. Germline V gene lookup returns CDR1 MNHEY and CDR2 SMNVEV (reference sequence). V gave up 0 bases and J gave up 4 bases, with 4 bases separating them. As DNA, the CDR3 is TGTGCCAGCAGTTTATCGGAAAATCAGCCCCAGCATTTT. This translates into CASSLSENQPQHF.

Only one count was recorded for this clonotype. The chain employs TRBV20-1 and TRBJ2-4; D unclear. V was cut by 3 bases and J by 0 bases, with 12 bases left in between. The CDR3 loop spans 15 amino acids. CDR1 is DFQATT, CDR2 SNEGSKA, per germline (reference sequence). CDR3 loop: CSASIRPLAKNIQYF. In DNA form, the CDR3 reads TGCAGTGCTAGCATTCGACCGTTAGCCAAAAACATTCAGTACTTC.

The chain uses TRBV7-9 and TRBJ2-1; D might be TRBD2 (5 bases). Germline lookup yields CDR1 SEHNR and CDR2 FQNEAQ (reference sequence). This CDR3 region has 13 residues. Trimming pared 3 bases from V and 6 bases from J, leaving 9 bases between. The chain's CDR3 is CASSFLAPNEQFF. The CDR3 DNA follows: TGTGCCAGCAGCTTTCTAGCTCCCAATGAGCAGTTCTTC.